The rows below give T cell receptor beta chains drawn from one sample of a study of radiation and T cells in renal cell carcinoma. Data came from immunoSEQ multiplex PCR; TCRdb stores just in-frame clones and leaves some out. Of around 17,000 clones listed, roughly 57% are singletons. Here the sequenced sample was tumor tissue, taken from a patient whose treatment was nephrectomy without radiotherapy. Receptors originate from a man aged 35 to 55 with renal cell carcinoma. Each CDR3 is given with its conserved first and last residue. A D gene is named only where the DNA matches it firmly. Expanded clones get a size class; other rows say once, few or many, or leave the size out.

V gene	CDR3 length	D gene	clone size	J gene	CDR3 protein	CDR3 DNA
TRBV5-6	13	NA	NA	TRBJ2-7	CASSLPGLWEQYF	TGTGCCAGCAGCTTACCAGGTCTCTGGGAGCAGTACTTC
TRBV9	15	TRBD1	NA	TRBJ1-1	CASSGQGGRYTEAFF	TGTGCCAGCAGCGGCCAAGGGGGCCGTTACACTGAAGCTTTCTTT
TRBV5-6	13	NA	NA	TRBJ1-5	CASSSGSNQPQHF	TGTGCCAGCAGCTCGGGGTCCAATCAGCCCCAGCATTTT
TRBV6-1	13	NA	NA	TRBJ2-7	CASSSGLLREQYF	TGTGCCAGCAGTTCAGGGTTGTTACGCGAGCAGTACTTC
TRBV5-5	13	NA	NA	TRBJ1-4	CASSTSSGEKLFF	TGTGCCAGCAGCACCAGTAGTGGAGAAAAACTGTTTTTT
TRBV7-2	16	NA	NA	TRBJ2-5	CASSPPGTVGGKTQYF	TGTGCCAGCAGCCCCCCTGGGACAGTTGGCGGGAAGACCCAGTACTTC
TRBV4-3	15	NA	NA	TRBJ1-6	CASSQVSGGNSPLHF	TGCGCCAGCAGCCAAGTCTCCGGGGGTAATTCACCCCTCCACTTT
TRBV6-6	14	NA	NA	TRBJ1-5	CASSKGGVNQPQHF	TGTGCCAGCTCTAAGGGAGGGGTCAATCAGCCCCAGCATTTT
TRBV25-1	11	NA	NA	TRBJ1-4	CASSRREKLFF	TGTGCCAGCAGCCGAAGGGAAAAACTGTTTTTT
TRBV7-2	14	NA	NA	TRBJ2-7	CASSIIAGYYEQYF	TGTGCCAGCAGCATAATAGCCGGTTATTACGAGCAGTACTTC
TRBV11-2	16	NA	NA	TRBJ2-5	CASSLDRAGGVETQYF	TGTGCCAGCAGCTTAGATCGGGCCGGGGGCGTAGAGACCCAGTACTTC
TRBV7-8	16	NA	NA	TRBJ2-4	CASSPTGRSDENIQYF	TGTGCCAGCAGCCCCACAGGGAGGTCAGACGAAAACATTCAGTACTTC
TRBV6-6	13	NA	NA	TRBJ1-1	CASRQGPHTEAFF	TGTGCCAGCAGACAGGGCCCGCACACTGAAGCTTTCTTT
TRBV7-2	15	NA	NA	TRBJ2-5	CASSPSRGHQETQYF	TGTGCCAGCAGCCCTTCCCGGGGCCACCAAGAGACCCAGTACTTC
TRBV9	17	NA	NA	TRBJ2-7	CASSVDSAYGPTGEQYF	TGTGCCAGCAGCGTAGACTCAGCTTACGGACCCACGGGCGAGCAGTACTTC
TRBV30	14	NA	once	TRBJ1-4	CAWSSGADNEKLFF	TGTGCCTGGAGTTCGGGGGCGGATAATGAAAAACTGTTTTTT
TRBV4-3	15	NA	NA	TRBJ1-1	CASSQSYRLGTEAFF	TGCGCCAGCAGCCAGAGTTACAGGCTAGGCACTGAAGCTTTCTTT
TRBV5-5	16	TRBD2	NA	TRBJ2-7	CASSLGPRGAAYEQYF	TGTGCCAGCAGCTTGGGTCCGCGGGGGGCGGCCTACGAGCAGTACTTC
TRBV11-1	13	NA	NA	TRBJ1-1	CASARLRGTEAFF	TGTGCCAGCGCTCGCTTGAGGGGAACGGAAGCTTTCTTT
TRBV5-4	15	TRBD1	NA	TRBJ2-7	CASREGTGISYEQYF	TGTGCCAGCAGGGAAGGGACAGGGATCTCCTACGAGCAGTACTTC
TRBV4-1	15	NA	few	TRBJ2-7	CASSLDPQSFYEQYF	TGCGCCAGCAGCCTTGACCCACAGAGCTTCTACGAGCAGTACTTC
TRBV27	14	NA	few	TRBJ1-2	CASSLRSGNYGYTF	TGTGCCAGCAGTTTACGTAGCGGGAACTATGGCTACACCTTC
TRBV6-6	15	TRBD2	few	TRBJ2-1	CASSSGDSSYNEQFF	TGTGCCAGCTCTAGCGGGGATAGCTCCTACAATGAGCAGTTCTTC
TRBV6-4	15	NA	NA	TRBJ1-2	CASKVSQGGGYGYTF	TGTGCCAGCAAGGTTTCACAGGGAGGAGGCTATGGCTACACCTTC
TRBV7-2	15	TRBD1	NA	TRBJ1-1	CASSPLYRGNTEAFF	TGTGCCAGCAGCCCACTCTACAGGGGGAACACTGAAGCTTTCTTT
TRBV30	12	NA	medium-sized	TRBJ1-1	CAWSEGPTEAFF	TGTGCCTGGAGTGAGGGTCCCACTGAAGCTTTCTTT
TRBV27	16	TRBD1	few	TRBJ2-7	CASSPGQGPFSYEQYF	TGTGCCAGCAGTCCCGGACAGGGGCCCTTCTCCTACGAGCAGTACTTC
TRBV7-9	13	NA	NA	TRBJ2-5	CASSLNSQETQYF	TGTGCCAGCAGCTTAAACTCCCAAGAGACCCAGTACTTC
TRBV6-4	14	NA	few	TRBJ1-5	CASSETGGNQPQHF	TGTGCCAGCAGTGAAACCGGGGGCAATCAGCCCCAGCATTTT
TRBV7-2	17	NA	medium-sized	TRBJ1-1	CASSPTGPGETSTEAFF	TGTGCCAGCAGCCCCACGGGGCCTGGGGAGACTAGCACTGAAGCTTTCTTT